These T cell receptor beta chains were read from a single sample in a study of T cells in tumors after PD-1 blockade. The repertoire was sequenced with immunoSEQ multiplex PCR; TCRdb's copy has only in-frame clones and lacks some. The repertoire consists of 5,500 to 7,000 clones, with almost 70% occurring once and the leading ten covering around 5%. The starting material was tumor tissue, obtained before anti-PD-1 treatment. These receptors all stem from a human donor with basal cell carcinoma. Both conserved end residues are part of each CDR3. Fields, in order: CDR3 length, V gene, D gene, clone size, J gene, CDR3 DNA, CDR3 protein. A D gene is named only where the DNA matches it firmly. Size is omitted from some rows. Given values are once, few, many or a class for expanded clones.

15	TRBV30	-	-	TRBJ1-1	TGTGCCTGGAGTGAGGAGGACTTTATGAACACTGAAGCTTTCTTT	CAWSEEDFMNTEAFF
17	TRBV9	-	-	TRBJ1-1	TGTGCCAGCAGCGTAGACCCCCAAACAGGTCTTGACACTGAAGCTTTCTTT	CASSVDPQTGLDTEAFF
14	TRBV3-1/TRBV3-2	-	-	TRBJ1-1	TGTGCCAGCAGCCAAGATGGAGAGGGACTTGAAGCTTTCTTT	CASSQDGEGLEAFF
14	TRBV5-4	-	-	TRBJ2-3	TGTGCCAGCAGCTTCATGGGGGCCGCAGATACGCAGTATTTT	CASSFMGAADTQYF
14	TRBV6-5	TRBD1	few	TRBJ1-2	TGTGCCAGCCGGACAGGCCCAGGGAACTATGGCTACACCTTC	CASRTGPGNYGYTF
13	TRBV7-3	-	-	TRBJ1-1	TGTGCCAGCAGGCTTGCAGCGAACACTGAAGCTTTCTTT	CASRLAANTEAFF
14	TRBV6-5	-	-	TRBJ1-5	TGTGCCAGCAGTCCCTCGACAGGAGATCAGCCCCAGCATTTT	CASSPSTGDQPQHF
14	TRBV2	TRBD1	-	TRBJ1-1	TGTGCCAGCAGTGTGGTGACAGGGAAGGCTGAAGCTTTCTTT	CASSVVTGKAEAFF
13	TRBV5-1	-	-	TRBJ2-5	TGCGCCAGCAGCACGCGGGGACAAGAGACCCAGTACTTC	CASSTRGQETQYF
13	TRBV30	-	-	TRBJ2-2	TGTGCCTGGAGTGTATCTTCTAACGGGGAGCTGTTTTTT	CAWSVSSNGELFF
16	TRBV6-1	-	few	TRBJ1-4	TGTGCCAGCAGTGAAGGGTGGGGGGGCCCTAATGAAAAACTGTTTTTT	CASSEGWGGPNEKLFF
16	TRBV11-1	TRBD2	-	TRBJ2-1	TGTGCCAGCAGTCGAGGACTAGCGGGGCCATACAATGAGCAGTTCTTC	CASSRGLAGPYNEQFF
15	TRBV10-1	-	large	TRBJ2-5	TGCGCCAGCAGTGAGTCGAGGGGGACTAAAGAGACCCAGTACTTC	CASSESRGTKETQYF
13	TRBV9	-	-	TRBJ2-2	TGTGCCAGCAGTACCATACTCGGCGGGGAGCTGTTTTTT	CASSTILGGELFF
14	TRBV5-1	-	-	TRBJ1-2	TGCGCCAGCACCGATCAGGGCGGCCTTAATGGCTACACCTTC	CASTDQGGLNGYTF
15	TRBV19	TRBD2	-	TRBJ2-7	TGTGCCAGTAGTATAACGGCTAGCGGAGCCTACGAGCAGTACTTC	CASSITASGAYEQYF
16	TRBV9	TRBD1	-	TRBJ2-1	TGTGCCAGCAGCGTAGCGGGACAGGGAGGAACCAATGAGCAGTTCTTC	CASSVAGQGGTNEQFF
13	TRBV1	-	-	TRBJ1-1	TGCACCAGCAGCCAAGGGGACAACACTGAAGCTTTCTTT	CTSSQGDNTEAFF
14	TRBV6-6	-	-	TRBJ1-1	TGTGCCAGCAGTGCCGGAGGGATGAACACTGAAGCTTTCTTT	CASSAGGMNTEAFF
12	TRBV5-1	-	few	TRBJ2-7	TGCGCCAGCAGCTCGGGGTCCTACGAGCAGTACTTC	CASSSGSYEQYF
15	TRBV6-4	-	few	TRBJ1-6	TGTGCCAGCAGTGCCGGGACGGATGGGAATTCACCCCTCCACTTT	CASSAGTDGNSPLHF
13	TRBV12-3/TRBV12-4	-	-	TRBJ1-2	TGTGCCAGTGGTTCGACGCTGAACTATGGCTACACCTTC	CASGSTLNYGYTF
13	TRBV9	-	-	TRBJ2-3	TGTGCCAGCAGCGTAGAGGGAGGTGATACGCAGTATTTT	CASSVEGGDTQYF
16	TRBV6-1	TRBD1	-	TRBJ1-1	TGTGCCAGCAGTGAGTTAGGGGGCTTCAGGGGGACTGAAGCTTTCTTT	CASSELGGFRGTEAFF
13	TRBV19	-	once	TRBJ2-7	TGTGCCAGTAGCCTCTTAGCTCGAGGCGAGCAGTACTTC	CASSLLARGEQYF
15	TRBV7-6	TRBD2	-	TRBJ2-1	TGTGCCAGCAGCCCTCCGGGGGGGACCTACAATGAGCAGTTCTTC	CASSPPGGTYNEQFF
15	TRBV30	-	-	TRBJ1-6	TGTGCCTGGAGTGTATGGAGACAGGATAATTCACCCCTCCACTTT	CAWSVWRQDNSPLHF
15	TRBV7-6	-	-	TRBJ1-3	TGTGCCAGCAGCTTATCTTCGCCCAACGGAAACACCATATATTTT	CASSLSSPNGNTIYF
16	TRBV5-1	-	-	TRBJ1-6	TGCGCCAGCAGCTTGGCGGGCGGGGCTACGTTTTCACCCCTCCACTTT	CASSLAGGATFSPLHF
15	TRBV29-1	-	-	TRBJ1-4	TGCAGCGTTGAACCGGAACCGGGCCGGGGAGAAAAACTGTTTTTT	CSVEPEPGRGEKLFF
12	TRBV14	-	-	TRBJ1-4	TGTGCCAGCAGCCAAGATAGCGGAAAAACTGTTTTT	CASSQDSGKTVF
12	TRBV12-3/TRBV12-4	-	-	TRBJ1-1	TGTGCCAGCATTGATGACGGCACTGAAGCTTTCTTT	CASIDDGTEAFF
13	TRBV5-6	-	once	TRBJ1-2	TGTGCCAGCAGCGGAGCGGGGGCTGGTGGCTACACCTTC	CASSGAGAGGYTF
15	TRBV6-5	TRBD1	-	TRBJ1-6	TGTGCCAGCAGCGGTCCGGGACAGGGGACTTCACCCCTCCACTTT	CASSGPGQGTSPLHF
12	TRBV19	-	-	TRBJ1-2	TGTGCCAGTTCGGAACCTGGGTTGGGCTACACCTTC	CASSEPGLGYTF